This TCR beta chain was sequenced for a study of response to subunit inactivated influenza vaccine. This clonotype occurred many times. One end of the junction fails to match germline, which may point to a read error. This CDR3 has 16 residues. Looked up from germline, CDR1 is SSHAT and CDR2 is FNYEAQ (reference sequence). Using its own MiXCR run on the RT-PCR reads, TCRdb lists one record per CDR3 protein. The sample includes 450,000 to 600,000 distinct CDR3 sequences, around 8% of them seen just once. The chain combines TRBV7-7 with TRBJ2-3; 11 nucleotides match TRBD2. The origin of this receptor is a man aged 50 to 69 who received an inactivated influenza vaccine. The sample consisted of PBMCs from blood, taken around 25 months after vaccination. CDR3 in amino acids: CASSSGVSGGADTQYF. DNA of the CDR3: TGTGCTAGCAGCTCCGGAGTTAGCGGGGGGGCAGATACGCAGTATTTT.